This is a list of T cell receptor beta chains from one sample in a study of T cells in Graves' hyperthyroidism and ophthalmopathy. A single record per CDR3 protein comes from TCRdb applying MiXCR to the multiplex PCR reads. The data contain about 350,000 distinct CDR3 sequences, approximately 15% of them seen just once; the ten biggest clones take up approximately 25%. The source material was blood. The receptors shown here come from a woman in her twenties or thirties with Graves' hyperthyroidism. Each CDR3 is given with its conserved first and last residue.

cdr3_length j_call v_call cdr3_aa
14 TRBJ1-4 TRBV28 CASSFVVMGEKLFF
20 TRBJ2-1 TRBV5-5 CASSFSPGLAGGGSYNEQFF
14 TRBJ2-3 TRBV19 CASSWTSGSDTQYF
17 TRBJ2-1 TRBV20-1 CSARDRHNPFPNNEQFF
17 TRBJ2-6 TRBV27 CASSSSGGRSGANVLTF
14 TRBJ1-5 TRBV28 CASSFGQPNQPQHF
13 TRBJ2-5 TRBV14 CASNRDRGETQYF
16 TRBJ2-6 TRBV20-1 CSALWTLSSGANVLTF
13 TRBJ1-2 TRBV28 CASTTQLAGGYTF
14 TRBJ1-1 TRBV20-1 CSAGRGSRDTEAFF
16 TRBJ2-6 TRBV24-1 CATSVGGETGANVLTF
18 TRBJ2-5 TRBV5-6 CASSLFVGDTPYQETQYF
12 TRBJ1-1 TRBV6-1 CASRNRLEVAFF
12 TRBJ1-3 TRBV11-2 CASSAHGNTIYF
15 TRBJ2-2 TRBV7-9 CASSSGRGNTGELFF
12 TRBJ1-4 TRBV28 CASRGFNEKLFF
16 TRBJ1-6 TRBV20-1 CSARPTTSAEGSPLHF
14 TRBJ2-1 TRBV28 CASTEVSTYNEQFF
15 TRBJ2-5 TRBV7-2 CASSSYVGGKETQYF
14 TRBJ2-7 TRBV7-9 CASSPGRAPSEQYF
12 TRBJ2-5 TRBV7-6 CASSPLGETQYF
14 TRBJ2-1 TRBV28 CAITPQGARNEQFF
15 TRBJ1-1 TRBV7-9 CASSFQSGHNTEAFF
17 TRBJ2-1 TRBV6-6 CASSYSSESVVGDEQFF
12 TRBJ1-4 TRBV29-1 CSVVAPGEKLFF
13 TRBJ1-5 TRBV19 CASTESFGLPQHF
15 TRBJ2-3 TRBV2 CASSDQRDSTDTQYF
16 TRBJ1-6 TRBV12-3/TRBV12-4 CASSFLIGQGDSPLHF
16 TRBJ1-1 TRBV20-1 CSARDRDSPLRTEAFF
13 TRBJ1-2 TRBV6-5 CASSYSLLHGYTF
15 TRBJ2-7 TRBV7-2 CASSLSGSSGDEQYF
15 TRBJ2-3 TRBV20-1 CSARDGSKSTDTQYF
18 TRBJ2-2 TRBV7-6 CASSWSRDRGGNTGELFF
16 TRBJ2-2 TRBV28 CASSLYPGLKVGELFF
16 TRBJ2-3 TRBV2 CASTYNGQGGTDTQYF
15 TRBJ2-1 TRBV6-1 CASRGGASEDNEQFF
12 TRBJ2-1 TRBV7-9 CASSPMDNEQFF
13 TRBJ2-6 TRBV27 CASSYSGANVLTF
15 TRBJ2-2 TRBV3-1 CASSQGARNTGELFF
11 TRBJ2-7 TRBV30 CAWSHSYEQYF
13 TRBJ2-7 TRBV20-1 CSARLAGDYEQYF
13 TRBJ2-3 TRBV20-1 CSARVPPGVTQYF
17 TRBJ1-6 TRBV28 CASSPRTGMAYNSPLHF
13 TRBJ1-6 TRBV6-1 CASSEYRNSPLHF
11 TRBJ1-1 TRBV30 CACQQYTEAFF
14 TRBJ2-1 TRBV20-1 CSARFRGVYNEQFF
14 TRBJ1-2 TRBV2 CASVVDRGGYGYTF